This TCR beta chain was found in a study of T-cell memory formation after mild COVID-19. Overall study context: Across donors, TCR clusters were largely donor specific. Findings and limits, study-wide: Among clones contracting day 15 to 85, CD4/CD8 was balanced, whereas later expanders leaned CD4+. CD4+ contracting clones were found mainly in CM and EM, and CD8+ ones in EMRA. Some clones that responded were present in memory (sampled pre-infection), which suggests cross-reactive memory joined.

This clonotype was picked up a small number of times. What it recognizes is unknown. CDR1 is SGHAT, CDR2 FQDESV, per germline (reference sequence). This CDR3 region has 15 residues. The ends were cut back, 3 bases at V and 2 bases at J, with 14 bases in the middle. MiXCR, applied by TCRdb to the 5' RACE reads, yields one record per CDR3 protein. The sample includes about 180,000 distinct CDR3 sequences, 16% of them seen just once. The sample was PBMCs or a T cell subset sorted from them (not recorded which). The sequence was obtained from an adult woman who had mild COVID-19 (a few samples of this study predate the infection). Cell type and time point are not known. The chain joins TRBV11-1 to TRBJ2-7, with a possible D match to TRBD1 (6 bases). The CDR3 protein is CASSFSGTQTYEQYF. For the CDR3, the DNA is TGTGCCAGCAGCTTTTCCGGGACACAGACCTACGAGCAGTACTTC.